This T cell receptor beta chain was recovered during a study of CD4+ T cells in melanoma. Whole-study results and caveats: CD8+ T cell, macrophage and B cell function reportedly correlated with neoantigen-specific CD4+ T cells. In melanoma, neoantigen-specific CD4+ T cells reportedly differed in differentiation state.

In regard to this clone: The antigen remains undetermined.

Germline loops: CDR1 MNHEY, CDR2 SMNVEV (reference sequence). The CDR3 is made up of 15 amino acids. Trimming took 4 bases from V and 7 from J, leaving 16 bases between them. Assay: immunoSEQ multiplex PCR; the TCRdb copy retains only in-frame clones and omits some. The repertoire holds roughly 54,000 clones, with approximately 89% as singletons. V gene TRBV27 combines with J gene TRBJ1-4; D is perhaps TRBD1 (5 bases). The sequencing sample was made of peripheral blood. The receptor was isolated from a human donor with melanoma. The chain's CDR3 is CASSSLRVSSEKLFF. The DNA for the CDR3 is TGTGCCAGCAGTTCTCTCAGGGTGTCGAGTGAAAAACTGTTTTTT.